The 4 T cell receptor beta chains listed next were all sequenced from one sample in a study of radiation and T cells in renal cell carcinoma. Time point indicated: blood 4 weeks post-SBRT, at nephrectomy. Described treatment: 15 Gy SBRT to primary tumor, nephrectomy 4 weeks later. Sequencing was performed with immunoSEQ multiplex PCR; in TCRdb, only in-frame clones are kept and a portion is missing. The sample holds just over 95,000 clones; 84% are singletons and the top ten take more than 7%. The starting material was blood, obtained from a patient whose treatment included radiotherapy and nephrectomy. The receptors were gathered from a man aged 55 to 69 with renal cell carcinoma.

The rearrangement joins TRBV6-5 to TRBJ1-3; no definite D call. Germline V gene sequence: CDR1 MNHEY, CDR2 SVGAGI. Trimming left V 6 bases short and J 1 base short, with 7 bases between. The length of the CDR3 is 13 residues. This CDR3 is CASRGGSGNTIYF. The CDR3 DNA sequence: TGTGCCAGCAGAGGAGGGTCTGGAAACACCATATATTTT.

The chain joins TRBV5-1 to TRBJ2-7; 10 bases fit TRBD2. This CDR3 is built from 17 residues. V shed 1 base and J 2 bases; nucleotides not matched to a gene: 9. CDR1 is SGHRS, CDR2 YFSETQ, per germline. CDR3 loop: CASSLSSGSSQAYEQYF. In DNA form, the CDR3 reads TGCGCCAGCAGCTTGTCTAGCGGGAGTTCCCAAGCCTACGAGCAGTACTTC.

The CDR3 nucleotides are TGCGCCAGCAGCTTTTCTAGCGGGACATGGGAGCAGTACTTC. Protein product: CASSFSSGTWEQYF. The chain recombines TRBV5-1 with TRBJ2-7, with 9 bases aligning to TRBD2. The CDR3 consists of 14 residues. After removal of 2 bases from V and 7 bases from J, the junction contained 7 bases not matched to a gene. The germline V gene has CDR1 SGHRS and CDR2 YFSETQ.

This clone has a handful of counts. V is TRBV25-1 and J is TRBJ1-4, with a possible D match to TRBD1 (6 bases). The CDR3 consists of 15 residues. V was pared by 5 bases and J by 3 bases, with 13 bases between. The germline V gene has CDR1 MGHDK and CDR2 SYGVNS. This chain's CDR3 is CASSHRVGSNEKLFF. CDR3 DNA: TGTGCCAGCAGTCACAGGGTAGGGTCTAATGAAAAACTGTTTTTT.